The 25 T cell receptor beta chains reported below all come from one sample, sequenced in a study of regulatory T cells in long-lasting Graves disease. The time point is: persistent/refractory GD, antithyroid drugs over 5 years with positive TRAb. PBMC-extracted RNA yielded the TCR library. Through Arm-PCR of CDR3 regions and iRepertoire HTBI primers, TCR beta libraries were built. TCRdb reprocessed the multiplex PCR reads with MiXCR, giving one entry per CDR3 protein. The table lists some 450,000 distinct CDR3 sequences, around 20% of them singletons, with about 27% in the top ten. The sample consisted of peripheral blood mononuclear cells (PBMCs), taken when the disease was refractory, from a patient treated with antithyroid drugs. The receptors here all came from a female donor with Graves disease.

Many counts were recorded for this clonotype. This chain joins TRBV29-1 and TRBJ2-7; TRBD1 is a possible D gene (6 bases). Germline V gene sequence: CDR1 SQVTM, CDR2 ANQGSEA. Trimming pared 1 base from V and 6 bases from J, leaving 19 bases between. The CDR3 length is 15 residues. The CDR3 nucleotides read TGCAGCGTTGAAGTTATGTCCAGGGGCCCAATCGAGCAGTACTTC. It encodes CSVEVMSRGPIEQYF.

The chain recombines TRBV9 with TRBJ1-2; the match to TRBD1 covers 9 bases. Trimming took 4 bases from V and 6 from J; bases not matched to a gene: 10. CDR3 length: 15 residues. Germline V lookup: CDR1 SGDLS, CDR2 YYNGEE. The CDR3 spells CASSSRRDRVNGYTF. DNA for the CDR3: TGTGCCAGCAGCTCACGCCGGGACAGGGTGAATGGCTACACCTTC.

About this clonotype itself: Mismatch with germline at one junction end may stem from a read error. The chain employs TRBV10-3 and TRBJ1-4, with a possible D match to TRBD1 (6 bases). This CDR3 spans 13 amino acids. Germline CDR1 and CDR2: ENHRY and SYGVKD. The CDR3 bases are TGTGCCATCAGTGAAGGGGGGAGTGAAAAACCGTTTTTT. It specifies CAISEGGSEKPFF.

This clonotype was detected ten times or more. The chain joins TRBV20-1 to TRBJ2-7; D not resolved. The CDR3 has 15 amino acids. Trimming removed 1 base at V and 3 bases at J, with 16 bases between. CDR1 is DFQATT, CDR2 SNEGSKA, per germline (reference sequence). CDR3 sequence (DNA): TGCAGTGCTAGAGTTGGCCGGCTAAGCAACTACGAGCAGTACTTC. Its protein product is CSARVGRLSNYEQYF.

V and J are TRBV5-4 and TRBJ2-5; D possibly corresponds to TRBD2 (6 bases). The germline CDR1 and CDR2 sequences are SGHNT and YYREEE (reference sequence). Trimming left V 4 bases short and J 5 bases short, with 15 bases between. The CDR3 has 14 amino acids. The chain's CDR3 is CASSRTQEGETQYF. DNA of the CDR3: TGTGCCAGCAGCCGGACCCAGGAGGGGGAGACCCAGTACTTC.

V is TRBV29-1 and J is TRBJ2-7, with no clear D. V lost 6 bases and J 3 bases, leaving 21 bases between the germline ends. Germline CDR1 and CDR2: SQVTM and ANQGSEA. The CDR3 consists of 15 residues. Written as DNA, the CDR3 is TGCAGCGTCCTCGGGCACACCTCCAACTACTACGAGCAGTACTTC. Translated, it gives CSVLGHTSNYYEQYF.

The gene calls are TRBV28 and TRBJ2-1, with D maybe TRBD1 (6 bases). This CDR3 is 15 amino acids long. V was shortened by 6 bases and J by 6 bases, with 18 bases between the two germline ends. Germline CDR1 MDHEN, CDR2 SYDVKM. The CDR3 here is CASSLGHQAVNEQFF. Here the CDR3 DNA reads TGTGCCAGCAGCTTGGGACATCAGGCAGTCAATGAGCAGTTCTTC.

In this sample, this clonotype turned up a few times. The chain is built from TRBV12-3 or TRBV12-4 and TRBJ2-1, with D perhaps given as TRBD1 or TRBD2 (5 bases each). V was trimmed by 6 bases and J by 7 bases, leaving 16 bases between them. The CDR3 is 14 amino acids. The DNA for the CDR3 is TGTGCCAGCAGCAGCCTGACATGGGGGAATGAGCAGTTCTTC. It is translated as CASSSLTWGNEQFF.

This chain uses TRBV5-4 with TRBJ1-3, with 7 positions matching TRBD1. The CDR3 sequence is 16 residues long. The V segment lost 3 bases and the J segment 0 bases; nucleotides outside the gene matches: 6. From germline, CDR1 is SGHNT and CDR2 YYREEE (reference sequence). DNA for the CDR3: TGTGCCAGCAGCTCCGGACAGGCTCGCTCTGGAAACACCATATATTTT. As protein: CASSSGQARSGNTIYF.

At least ten counts were recorded for this clonotype. Here the CDR3 reads CASSPSGGLYGYTF. DNA of the CDR3: TGTGCCAGCAGCCCATCAGGGGGACTATATGGCTACACCTTC. J is TRBJ1-2 and V is TRBV11-2, with 7 bases matching TRBD1. CDR3 size: 14 residues. The V gene's germline CDR1 is SGHAT and CDR2 FQNNGV. The V segment lost 5 bases and the J segment 5 bases; nucleotides outside the gene matches: 8.

The chain joins TRBV7-2 to TRBJ1-5; TRBD1 aligns across 9 bases. The germline gives CDR1 SGHTA, CDR2 FQGNSA. This CDR3 has 17 residues. Unmatched junction bases numbered 10, after V lost 5 bases and J lost 2 bases. CDR3: CASSLGTGRIGNQPQHF. The CDR3 region has the DNA TGTGCCAGCAGCCTGGGGACAGGGCGTATTGGCAATCAGCCCCAGCATTTT.

The chain carries TRBV7-2 and TRBJ1-4, with D hard to call. CDR1 SGHTA and CDR2 FQGNSA come from the germline V gene. The CDR3 covers 15 residues. V lost 4 bases and J lost 8, with 17 bases in between. CDR3 sequence reads: CASSYRSGNKEKLFF. The CDR3 nucleotides are TGTGCCAGCAGCTATAGAAGCGGCAATAAAGAAAAACTGTTTTTT.

There are a few counts of this clonotype. The V and J genes are TRBV18 and TRBJ2-3; no reliable D call. Germline values: CDR1 KGHSH, CDR2 LQKENI. The CDR3 loop spans 13 amino acids. V was cut by 3 bases and J by 1 base, with 5 bases left in between. The CDR3 DNA reads TGTGCCAGCTCACCGTCCCGCACAGATACGCAGTATTTT. It encodes CASSPSRTDTQYF.

This clonotype was found a few times. V is TRBV7-6 and J is TRBJ2-7; 11 positions agree with TRBD2. V was pared by 5 bases and J by 3 bases, with 9 bases of the junction left unmatched. The CDR3 totals 16 residues. The germline gives CDR1 SGHVS, CDR2 FNYEAQ. As DNA, the CDR3 is TGTGCCAGCAGCAACCCCGGGACTAGCGGCCACTACGAGCAGTACTTC. It specifies CASSNPGTSGHYEQYF.

The chain links TRBV30 to TRBJ2-1; TRBD2 matches 8 bases. The V and J ends lost 1 base and 8 bases, in that order; junction bases with no gene match: 7. This CDR3 region has 14 residues. In germline, CDR1 is GTSNPN, CDR2 SVGIG (reference sequence). This CDR3 reads CAWSASGGRDEQFF. CDR3 coding DNA: TGTGCCTGGAGTGCCTCGGGAGGGAGAGATGAGCAGTTCTTC. The full variable domain, with the rest looked up from reference TRBV30 and TRBJ2-1, is SQTIHQWPATLVQPVGSPLSLECTVEGTSNPNLYWYRQAAGRGLQLLFYSVGIGQISSEVPQNLSASRPQDRQFILSSKKLLLSDSGFYLCAWSASGGRDEQFFGPGTRLTVL.

This clonotype appeared a few times. This rearrangement joins TRBV6-1 to TRBJ1-5; D gene unclear. Trimming removed 3 bases at V and 9 bases at J, with 15 bases between. The CDR3 is 14 residues long. CDR1 and CDR2 (germline): MNHNS, SASEGT. The CDR3: CASSDRSGNRPQHF. Written as DNA, the CDR3 is TGTGCCAGCAGTGATAGGTCTGGGAATAGGCCCCAGCATTTT.

This clonotype was seen a handful of times. The chain has TRBV3-1 and TRBJ1-2, with D possibly TRBD1 on 6 matching bases. The V end was cut by 3 bases, the J end by 0 bases, with 14 bases between. Looked up from germline, CDR1 is LGHDT and CDR2 is YNNKEL (reference sequence). This CDR3 region has 16 residues. The CDR3 sequence: CASSHPRDKANYGYTF. The DNA for the CDR3 is TGTGCCAGCAGCCATCCTAGGGACAAAGCTAACTATGGCTACACCTTC.

The chain couples TRBV9 to TRBJ1-3; perhaps TRBD1 as D (5 bases). There are 16 residues in the CDR3. Germline V lookup: CDR1 SGDLS, CDR2 YYNGEE. V was shortened by 4 bases and J by 0 bases, with 14 bases between the two germline ends. CDR3 DNA sequence: TGTGCCAGCAGCACCTCCGGGACGGGCTCTGGAAACACCATATATTTT. It encodes CASSTSGTGSGNTIYF.

The table lists this clonotype with many counts. The rearrangement joins TRBV12-3 or TRBV12-4 to TRBJ2-5; no clear D. The CDR3 is made up of 11 amino acids. Trimming took off 10 bases at V and 4 bases at J, with 10 bases between the two ends. The CDR3 region has the DNA TGTGCCATCTCTCGCGGAGAGACCCAGTACTTC. It encodes CAISRGETQYF.

In this sample, this clonotype turned up a few times. The V and J genes are TRBV10-3 and TRBJ2-5, with D possibly matching TRBD1 (5 bases). The CDR3 runs to 13 residues. Trimming removed 11 bases at V and 5 bases at J, with 18 bases between. Germline V gene data show CDR1 as ENHRY and CDR2 as SYGVKD. The CDR3 DNA reads as TGTGCCGCAGGCGCAGGGTACGGGGAGACCCAGTACTTC. Protein: CAAGAGYGETQYF.

The chain is built from TRBV5-1 and TRBJ1-1; the D gene is possibly TRBD1 (5 bases). V gave up 4 bases and J gave up 4 bases, with 14 bases separating them. The CDR3 consists of 14 residues. Germline V CDR1 and CDR2: SGHRS, YFSETQ. The CDR3 region is CASSPAGPSTEAFF. As DNA, the CDR3 is TGCGCCAGCAGCCCCGCGGGGCCGAGCACTGAAGCTTTCTTT.

A word on this clonotype: This may arise from a read error, as a much more abundant clone is one base away. As the CDR3 is not closed by the conserved phenylalanine or tryptophan, this likely results from a read error. This rearrangement joins TRBV20-1 to TRBJ2-7; 10 nucleotides align to TRBD2. The CDR3 has 14 residues. Germline trimming cut 6 bases from V and 4 bases from J; bases unmatched to any gene: 9. The germline V gene encodes CDR1 DFQATT and CDR2 SNEGSKA (reference sequence). CDR3 sequence (DNA): TGCAGTGCAAAAGGACTAGCGGCGGAGTACGAGCAGTACCTC. Amino acid sequence: CSAKGLAAEYEQYL.

The chain uses TRBV19 and TRBJ2-2; 9 nucleotides agree with TRBD2. This CDR3 has 16 residues. The germline V gene encodes CDR1 LNHDA and CDR2 SQIVND (reference sequence). V was clipped by 7 bases and J by 5 bases; unmatched bases: 11. This chain's CDR3 is CASTKTSGGGTGELFF. The CDR3 nucleotides are TGTGCCAGTACCAAGACTAGCGGAGGGGGGACCGGGGAGCTGTTTTTT.

As concerns this clonotype: A much larger clone is a single base away; this may be a read error. The chain uses TRBV2 and TRBJ1-6; unclear D gene. This CDR3 has 14 residues. From germline, CDR1 is SNHLY and CDR2 FYNNEI. CDR3 bases: TGTGCCAGCAGTGAATACTCCTCGGGGTCACCCCGCCACTTT. Its protein is CASSEYSSGSPRHF.

There are a few counts of this clonotype. The chain recombines TRBV12-3 or TRBV12-4 with TRBJ1-1; possible D gene TRBD1, 6 bases. With 7 bases removed from V and 1 base from J, the gap between germline ends came to 16 bases. The CDR3 is made up of 15 amino acids. The CDR3 here is CASTPSGGANTEAFF. The CDR3, as DNA: TGTGCCAGCACCCCCTCGGGGGGGGCGAACACTGAAGCTTTCTTT.